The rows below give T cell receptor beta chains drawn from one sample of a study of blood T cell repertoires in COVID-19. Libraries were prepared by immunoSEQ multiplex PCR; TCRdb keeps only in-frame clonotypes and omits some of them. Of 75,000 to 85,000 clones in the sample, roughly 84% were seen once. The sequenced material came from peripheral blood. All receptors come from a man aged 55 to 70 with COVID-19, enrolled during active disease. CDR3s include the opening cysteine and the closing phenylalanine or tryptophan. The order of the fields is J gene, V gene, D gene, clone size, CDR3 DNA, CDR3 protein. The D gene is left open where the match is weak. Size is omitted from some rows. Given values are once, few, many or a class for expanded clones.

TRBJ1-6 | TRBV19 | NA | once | TGTGCCAGTAGTACCTTGGAGAATTCACCCCTCCACTTT | CASSTLENSPLHF
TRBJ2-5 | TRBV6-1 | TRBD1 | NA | TGTGCCAGCGGAGACAGGGACAGTGAAGAGACCCAGTACTTC | CASGDRDSEETQYF
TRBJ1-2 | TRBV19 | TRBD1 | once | TGTGCCAGTATGGGACAGGACTATGGCTACACCTTC | CASMGQDYGYTF
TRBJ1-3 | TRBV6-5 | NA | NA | TGTGCCAGCAGTTTGACACAACCCTCTGGAAACACCATATATTTT | CASSLTQPSGNTIYF
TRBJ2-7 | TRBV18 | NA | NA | TGTGCCAGCTCACCGTCGACAAGCAGCTCCTACGAGCAGTACTTC | CASSPSTSSSYEQYF
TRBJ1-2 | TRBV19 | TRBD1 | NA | TGTGCCAGTTGGGACAGAAAAAACTATGGCTACACCTTC | CASWDRKNYGYTF
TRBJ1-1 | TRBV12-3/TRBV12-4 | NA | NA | TGTGCCAGCAGTTATACTGTGAACACTGAAGCTTTCTTT | CASSYTVNTEAFF
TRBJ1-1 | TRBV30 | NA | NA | TGTGCCTGGAAAGACAGACCTAACACTGAAGCTTTCTTT | CAWKDRPNTEAFF
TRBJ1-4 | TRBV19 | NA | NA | TGTGCCAGTAGTATTACAGACAGAAGGAAACTGTTTTTT | CASSITDRRKLFF
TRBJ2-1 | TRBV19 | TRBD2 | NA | TGTGCCAGTAGCACTAGCGGGTGGGGGAATGAGCAGTTCTTC | CASSTSGWGNEQFF
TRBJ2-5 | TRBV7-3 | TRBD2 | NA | TGTGCCAGCAGCCCCGGACTAGCGGGGAGGGAGACCCAGTACTTC | CASSPGLAGRETQYF
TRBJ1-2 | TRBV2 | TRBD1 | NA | TGTGCCAGCAGAGGGACAGGAACTAACTATGGCTACACCTTC | CASRGTGTNYGYTF
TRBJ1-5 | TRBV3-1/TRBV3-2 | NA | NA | TGTGCCAGCAGCCAAGGATTTGCAGGGGCAGGGAATCAGCCCCAGCATTTT | CASSQGFAGAGNQPQHF
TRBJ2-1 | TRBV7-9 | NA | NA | TGTGCCAGCAGCTCAAACCGGGACTCAGCCTACAATGAGCAGTTCTTC | CASSSNRDSAYNEQFF
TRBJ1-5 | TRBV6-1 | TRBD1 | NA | TGTGCCAGCAGTGACAGGGGGGATCAGCCCCAGCATTTT | CASSDRGDQPQHF
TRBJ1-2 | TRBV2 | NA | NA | TGTGCCAGCAGTGAAGGGGGGAGACGGACAGCTAACTATGGCTACACCTTC | CASSEGGRRTANYGYTF
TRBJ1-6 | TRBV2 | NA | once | TGTGCCAGCAAACCAGGGAATAATTCACCCCTCCACTTT | CASKPGNNSPLHF
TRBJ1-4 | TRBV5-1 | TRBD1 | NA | TGCGCCAGCAGGATGGGCCGGGACAGGGCGCCCCTTGAAAAACTGTTTTTT | CASRMGRDRAPLEKLFF
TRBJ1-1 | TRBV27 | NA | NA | TGTGCCAGCAGCAAACCCGGGGAAGGGAGCACTGAAGCTTTCTTT | CASSKPGEGSTEAFF
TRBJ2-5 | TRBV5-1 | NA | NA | TGCGCCAGCAGCTTGGTGGGGGCGCAGGAGACCCAGTACTTC | CASSLVGAQETQYF
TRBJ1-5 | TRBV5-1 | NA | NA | TGCGCCAGCAGCTTGGATCCGCCGGGGGGAGGACAGCCCCAGCATTTT | CASSLDPPGGGQPQHF
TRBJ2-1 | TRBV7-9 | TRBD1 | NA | TGTGCCAGCAGCTCCCGGACAGGGTCATACAATGAGCAGTTCTTC | CASSSRTGSYNEQFF
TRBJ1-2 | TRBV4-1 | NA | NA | TGCGCCAGCAGCCAAGTTACAGGGTGGGTGTCGGTTGGCTACACCTTC | CASSQVTGWVSVGYTF
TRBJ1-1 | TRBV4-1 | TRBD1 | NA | TGCGCCAGCAGGTCCTACAGGGGACGGAACACTGAAGCTTTCTTT | CASRSYRGRNTEAFF
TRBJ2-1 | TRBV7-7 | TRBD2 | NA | TGTGCCAGCAGACTAGCGGGAGCGGACAATGAGCAGTTCTTC | CASRLAGADNEQFF
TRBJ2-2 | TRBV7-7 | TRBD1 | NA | TGTGCCAGCAGCCGGGACAGGGTGAACACCGGGGAGCTGTTTTTT | CASSRDRVNTGELFF
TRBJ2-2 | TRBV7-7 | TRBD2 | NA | TGTGCCAGCAGCTCGCACAGGGGACTAGCGGGAGTTGATCCCGGGGAGCTGTTTTTT | CASSSHRGLAGVDPGELFF
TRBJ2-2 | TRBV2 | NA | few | TGTGCCAGCAGTGACCCGCCAGGGTTTGGTGGGGAGCTGTTTTTT | CASSDPPGFGGELFF